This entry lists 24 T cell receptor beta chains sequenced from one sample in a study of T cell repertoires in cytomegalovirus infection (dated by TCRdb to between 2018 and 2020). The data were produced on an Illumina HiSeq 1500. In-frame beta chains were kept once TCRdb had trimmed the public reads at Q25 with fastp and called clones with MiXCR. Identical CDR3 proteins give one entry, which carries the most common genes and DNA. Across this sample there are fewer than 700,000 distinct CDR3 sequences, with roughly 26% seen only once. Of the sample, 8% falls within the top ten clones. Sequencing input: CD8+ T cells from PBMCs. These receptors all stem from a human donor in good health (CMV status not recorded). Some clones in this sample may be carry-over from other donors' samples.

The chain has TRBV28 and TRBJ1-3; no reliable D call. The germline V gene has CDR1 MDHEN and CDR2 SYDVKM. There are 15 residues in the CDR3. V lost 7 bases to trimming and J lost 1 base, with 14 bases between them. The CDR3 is CASTPNRYSGNTIYF. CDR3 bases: TGTGCCAGCACTCCCAATAGGTATTCTGGAAACACCATATATTTT.

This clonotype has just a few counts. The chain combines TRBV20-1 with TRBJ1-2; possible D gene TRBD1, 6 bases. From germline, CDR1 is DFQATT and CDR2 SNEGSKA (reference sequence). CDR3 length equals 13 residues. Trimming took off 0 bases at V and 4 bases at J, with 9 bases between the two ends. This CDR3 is CSARDLGAYGYTF. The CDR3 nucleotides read TGCAGTGCTAGAGATTTGGGGGCCTATGGCTACACCTTC.

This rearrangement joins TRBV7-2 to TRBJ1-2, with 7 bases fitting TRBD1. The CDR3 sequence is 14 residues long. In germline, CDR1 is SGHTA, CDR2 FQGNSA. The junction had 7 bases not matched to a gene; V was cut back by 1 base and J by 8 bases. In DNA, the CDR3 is TGTGCCAGCAGCTTAGATGCAGGGGGGTTCGGCTACACCTTC. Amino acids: CASSLDAGGFGYTF.

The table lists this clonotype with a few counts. The CDR3 nucleotides are TGTGCCAGCGATTGGCCATCGGCGGGGGCAGGGAATGAGCAGTTCTTC. The encoded protein is CASDWPSAGAGNEQFF. V and J are TRBV7-9 and TRBJ2-1; D possibly corresponds to TRBD2 (7 bases). This CDR3 is 16 amino acids long. From germline, CDR1 is SEHNR and CDR2 FQNEAQ (reference sequence). The V and J ends lost 8 bases and 7 bases respectively, with 24 bases between them.

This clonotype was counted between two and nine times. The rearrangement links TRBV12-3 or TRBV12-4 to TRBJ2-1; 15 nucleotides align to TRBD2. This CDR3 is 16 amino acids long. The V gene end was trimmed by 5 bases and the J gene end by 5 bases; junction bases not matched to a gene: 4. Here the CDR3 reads CASSGLAGGPDNEQFF. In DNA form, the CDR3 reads TGTGCCAGCAGTGGACTAGCGGGGGGGCCTGACAATGAGCAGTTCTTC.

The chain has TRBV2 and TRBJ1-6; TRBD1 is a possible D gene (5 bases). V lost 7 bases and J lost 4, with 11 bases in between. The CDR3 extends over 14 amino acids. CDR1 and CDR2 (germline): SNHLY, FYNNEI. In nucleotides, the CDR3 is TGTGCCAGCATCGGGACGGAGTATAATTCACCCCTCCACTTT. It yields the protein CASIGTEYNSPLHF.

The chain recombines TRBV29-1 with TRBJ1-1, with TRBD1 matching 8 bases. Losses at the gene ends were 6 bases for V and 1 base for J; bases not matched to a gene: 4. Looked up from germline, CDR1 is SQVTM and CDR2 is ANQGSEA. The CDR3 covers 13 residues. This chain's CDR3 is CSVTGQGNTEAFF. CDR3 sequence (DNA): TGCAGCGTCACAGGACAGGGGAACACTGAAGCTTTCTTT.

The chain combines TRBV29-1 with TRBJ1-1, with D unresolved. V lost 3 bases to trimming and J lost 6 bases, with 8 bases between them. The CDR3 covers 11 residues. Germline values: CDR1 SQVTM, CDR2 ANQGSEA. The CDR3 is CSVDEFAEAFF. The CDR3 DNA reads TGCAGCGTTGACGAGTTCGCTGAAGCTTTCTTT.

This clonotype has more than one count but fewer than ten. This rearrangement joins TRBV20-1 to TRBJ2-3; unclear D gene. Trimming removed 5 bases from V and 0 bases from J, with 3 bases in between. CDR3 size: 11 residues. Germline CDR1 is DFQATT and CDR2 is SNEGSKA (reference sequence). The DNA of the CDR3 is TGCAGTGCTCCTAGCACAGATACGCAGTATTTT. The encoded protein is CSAPSTDTQYF.

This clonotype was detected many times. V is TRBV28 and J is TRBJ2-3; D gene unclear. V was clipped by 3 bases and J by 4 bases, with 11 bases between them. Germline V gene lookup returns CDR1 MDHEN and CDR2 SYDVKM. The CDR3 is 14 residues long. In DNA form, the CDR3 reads TGTGCCAGCAGTTTTTTTACCTCGTCAGATACGCAGTATTTT. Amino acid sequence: CASSFFTSSDTQYF. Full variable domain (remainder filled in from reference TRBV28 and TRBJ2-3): DVKVTQSSRYLVKRTGEKVFLECVQDMDHENMFWYRQDPGLGLRLIYFSYDVKMKEKGDIPEGYSVSREKKERFSLILESASTNQTSMYLCASSFFTSSDTQYFGPGTRLTVL.

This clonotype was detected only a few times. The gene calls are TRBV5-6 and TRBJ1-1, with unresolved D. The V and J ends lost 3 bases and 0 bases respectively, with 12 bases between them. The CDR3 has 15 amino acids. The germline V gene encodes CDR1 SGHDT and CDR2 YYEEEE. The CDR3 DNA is TGTGCCAGCAGCTCTTTGGACCCCATGAACACTGAAGCTTTCTTT. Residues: CASSSLDPMNTEAFF.

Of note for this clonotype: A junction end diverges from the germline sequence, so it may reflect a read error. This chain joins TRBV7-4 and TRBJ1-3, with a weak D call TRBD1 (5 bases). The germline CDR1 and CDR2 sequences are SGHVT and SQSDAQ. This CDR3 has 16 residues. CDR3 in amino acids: CVSSHRDRHSGNTIYF. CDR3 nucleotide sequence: TGTGTCAGCAGCCACCGGGACCGACACTCTGGAAACACCATATATTTT.

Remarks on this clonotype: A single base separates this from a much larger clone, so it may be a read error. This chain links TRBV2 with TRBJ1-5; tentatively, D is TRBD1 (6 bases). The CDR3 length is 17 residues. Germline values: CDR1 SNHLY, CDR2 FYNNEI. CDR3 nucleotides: TGTGCCAGCAACGGCCCTCTCGGGAGGGGGGACAATCAGCCCCAGAATTTT. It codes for CASNGPLGRGDNQPQNF.

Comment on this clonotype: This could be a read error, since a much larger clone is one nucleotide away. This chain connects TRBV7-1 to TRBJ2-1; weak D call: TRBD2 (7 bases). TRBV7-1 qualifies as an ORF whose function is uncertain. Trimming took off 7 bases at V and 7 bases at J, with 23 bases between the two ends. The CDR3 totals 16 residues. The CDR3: CASTVPGGAGINEQFF. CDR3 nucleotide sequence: TGTGCCAGCACCGTCCCGGGGGGCGCGGGGATAAATGAGCAGTTCTTC.

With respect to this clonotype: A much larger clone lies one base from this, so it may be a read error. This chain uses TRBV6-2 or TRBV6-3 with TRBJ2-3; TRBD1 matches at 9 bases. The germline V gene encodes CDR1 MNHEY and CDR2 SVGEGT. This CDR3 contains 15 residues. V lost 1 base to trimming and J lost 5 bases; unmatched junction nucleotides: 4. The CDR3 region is CASSYWTGAKDTQYF. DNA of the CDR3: TGTGCCAGCAGTTACTGGACAGGGGCCAAAGATACGCAGTATTTT.

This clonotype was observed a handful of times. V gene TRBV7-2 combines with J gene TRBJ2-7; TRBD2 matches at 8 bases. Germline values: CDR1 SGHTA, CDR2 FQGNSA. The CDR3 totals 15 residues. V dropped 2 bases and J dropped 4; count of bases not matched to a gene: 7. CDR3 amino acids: CASSLYGSGEYEQYF. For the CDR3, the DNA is TGTGCCAGCAGCTTATATGGTAGCGGGGAATACGAGCAGTACTTC.

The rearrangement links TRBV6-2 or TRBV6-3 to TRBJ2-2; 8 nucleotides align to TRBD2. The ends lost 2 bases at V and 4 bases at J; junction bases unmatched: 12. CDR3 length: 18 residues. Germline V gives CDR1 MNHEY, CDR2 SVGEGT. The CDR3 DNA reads TGTGCCAGCAGTTACCTCCTAGGAGCGGGGGACCTCACCGGGGAGCTGTTTTTT. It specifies CASSYLLGAGDLTGELFF.

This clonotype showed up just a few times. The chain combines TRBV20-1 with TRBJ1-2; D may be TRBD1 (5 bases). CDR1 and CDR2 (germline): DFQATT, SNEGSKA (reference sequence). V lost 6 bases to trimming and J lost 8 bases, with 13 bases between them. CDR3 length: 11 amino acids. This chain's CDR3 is CSARSRDGYTF. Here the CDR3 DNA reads TGCAGTGCCCGGTCCCGGGACGGCTACACCTTC.

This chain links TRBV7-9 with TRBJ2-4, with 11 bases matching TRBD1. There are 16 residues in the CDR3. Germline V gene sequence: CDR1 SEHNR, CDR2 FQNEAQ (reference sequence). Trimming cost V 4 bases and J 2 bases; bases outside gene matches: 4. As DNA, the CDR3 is TGTGCCAGCAGCTCGGGGACAGGGGGATCCAAAAACATTCAGTACTTC. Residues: CASSSGTGGSKNIQYF.

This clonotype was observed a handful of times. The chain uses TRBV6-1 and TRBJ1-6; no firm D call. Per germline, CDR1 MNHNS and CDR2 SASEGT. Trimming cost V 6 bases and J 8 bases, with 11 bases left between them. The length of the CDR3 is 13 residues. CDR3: CASRSMWDSPLHF. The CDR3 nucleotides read TGTGCCAGCAGGTCAATGTGGGATTCACCCCTCCACTTT.

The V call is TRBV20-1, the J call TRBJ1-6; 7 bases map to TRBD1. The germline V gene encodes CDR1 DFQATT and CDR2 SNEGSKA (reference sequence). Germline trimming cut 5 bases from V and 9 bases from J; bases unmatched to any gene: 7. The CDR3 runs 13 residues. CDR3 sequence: CSARDRESSPLHF. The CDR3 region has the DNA TGCAGTGCTCGTGACAGGGAAAGTTCACCCCTCCACTTT.

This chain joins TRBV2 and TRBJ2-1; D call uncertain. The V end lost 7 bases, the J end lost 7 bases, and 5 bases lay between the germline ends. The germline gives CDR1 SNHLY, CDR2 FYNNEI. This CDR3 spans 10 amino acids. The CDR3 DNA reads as TGTGCCAGCACTGTAAATGAGCAGTTCTTC. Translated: CASTVNEQFF.

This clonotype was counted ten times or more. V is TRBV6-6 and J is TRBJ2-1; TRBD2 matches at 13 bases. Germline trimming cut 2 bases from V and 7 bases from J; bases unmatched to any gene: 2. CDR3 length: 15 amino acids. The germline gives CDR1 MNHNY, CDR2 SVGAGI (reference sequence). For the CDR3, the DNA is TGTGCCAGCAGTTACACTAGCGGGGGGGCGAATGAGCAGTTCTTC. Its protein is CASSYTSGGANEQFF.

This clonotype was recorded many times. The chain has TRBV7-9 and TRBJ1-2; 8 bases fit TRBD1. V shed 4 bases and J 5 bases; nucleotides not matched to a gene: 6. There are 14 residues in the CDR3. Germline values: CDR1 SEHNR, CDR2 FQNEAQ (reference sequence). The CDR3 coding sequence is TGTGCCAGCAGCTCCGGACAGGGATGGTATGGCTACACCTTC. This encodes CASSSGQGWYGYTF.